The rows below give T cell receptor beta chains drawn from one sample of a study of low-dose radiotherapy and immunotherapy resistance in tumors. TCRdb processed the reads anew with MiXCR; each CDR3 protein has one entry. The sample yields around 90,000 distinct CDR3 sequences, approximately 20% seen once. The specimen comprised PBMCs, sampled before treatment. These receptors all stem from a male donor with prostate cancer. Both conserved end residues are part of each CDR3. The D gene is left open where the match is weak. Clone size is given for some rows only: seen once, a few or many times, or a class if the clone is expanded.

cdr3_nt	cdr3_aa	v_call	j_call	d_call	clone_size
TGTGCCAGCAGCTTGTCGCCGGGACAGGGGGCCACTGGCCCCTACGAGCAGTACTTC	CASSLSPGQGATGPYEQYF	TRBV7-6	TRBJ2-7	TRBD1	many
TGTGCCAGCAGTTTATTGACTAGCGGGACCTACGAGCAGTACTTC	CASSLLTSGTYEQYF	TRBV12-3/TRBV12-4	TRBJ2-7	TRBD2	many
TGTGCCAGCATTACAGCCTCTGGGGCCAACGTCCTGACTTTC	CASITASGANVLTF	TRBV6-2/TRBV6-3	TRBJ2-6	.	many
TGCAGTGCTAGAACCCTGGCCCGGGGTGGGGTTGGGGGCTACACCTTC	CSARTLARGGVGGYTF	TRBV20-1	TRBJ1-2	.	many
TGTGCCATCAGACCGGGACAGGGCAACAATGAGCAGTTCTTC	CAIRPGQGNNEQFF	TRBV10-3	TRBJ2-1	TRBD1	medium-sized
TGTGCCAGCAGCGTCGGAGGGACAGGAACCTACGAGCAGTACTTC	CASSVGGTGTYEQYF	TRBV9	TRBJ2-7	TRBD1	.
TGTGCCAGCAGTTATGGGGGGGCAGCAAATGAAAAACTGTTTTTT	CASSYGGAANEKLFF	TRBV6-5	TRBJ1-4	.	.
TGTGCCAGCAGCGCCTTTATTGGAGCGAGAGGGACAGGGTCTGGGAATGAGCAGTTCTTC	CASSAFIGARGTGSGNEQFF	TRBV7-3	TRBJ2-1	TRBD1	many
TGCAGTGCTAGAGAACGGAACGAAGAGACCCAGTACTTC	CSARERNEETQYF	TRBV20-1	TRBJ2-5	.	.
TGTGCTAGCAGCTCCAGTCTTTCCTCCTACAATGAGCAGTTCTTC	CASSSSLSSYNEQFF	TRBV7-7	TRBJ2-1	.	many
TGCGCCAGCAGCAGAGAAGGGGTGGATTCACCCCTCCACTTT	CASSREGVDSPLHF	TRBV5-1	TRBJ1-6	.	many
TGTGCCAGCAGCGCGGACTTAAGCACAGATACGCAGTATTTT	CASSADLSTDTQYF	TRBV9	TRBJ2-3	.	many
TGTGCCAGCACTACTAGGGACAGGGGGCTCGGCACTGAAGCTTTCTTT	CASTTRDRGLGTEAFF	TRBV6-2/TRBV6-3	TRBJ1-1	TRBD1	many
TGTGCCAGCAGCCAAGACAGCGGCCTCGGGGAGACCCAGTACTTC	CASSQDSGLGETQYF	TRBV4-2	TRBJ2-5	.	medium-sized
TGCAGTGCGGAGAGGGATGACGAGCAGTACTTC	CSAERDDEQYF	TRBV20-1	TRBJ2-7	.	many
TGTGCCAGCAGAGATTTTCCGGGACAGGGGACAGAGACCCAGTACTTC	CASRDFPGQGTETQYF	TRBV6-2/TRBV6-3	TRBJ2-5	TRBD1	.
TGTGCCAGCAGCTTGGTGTTCGCGGGGGTGGTAGATACGCAGTATTTT	CASSLVFAGVVDTQYF	TRBV5-6	TRBJ2-3	TRBD2	many
TGTGCCACTAACGGGGGGGGGGGCCCCCCAGATACGCAGTATTTT	CATNGGGGPPDTQYF	TRBV27	TRBJ2-3	TRBD2	few
TGTGCCAGCAGTTTTGAAGGGCAGAAACAGTACTTC	CASSFEGQKQYF	TRBV27	TRBJ2-4	.	many
TGTGCCAGCCAGGGGAATAGCAATCAGCCCCAGCATTTT	CASQGNSNQPQHF	TRBV2	TRBJ1-5	.	many
TGTGCCACCAGCAGAGGCGACAGGGGGCGCGTCGGGGAGCTGTTTTTT	CATSRGDRGRVGELFF	TRBV15	TRBJ2-2	TRBD1	many
TGTGCCAGCAGCAAGGCGGGGGGTACTAATGAAAAACTGTTTTTT	CASSKAGGTNEKLFF	TRBV28	TRBJ1-4	.	many
TGTGCCAGCAGTACTCCCGGGACAGGCAACGCCGGGGAGCTGTTTTTT	CASSTPGTGNAGELFF	TRBV2	TRBJ2-2	TRBD1	many
TGTGCCAGTAGGACCGTCTATGGCTACACCTTC	CASRTVYGYTF	TRBV19	TRBJ1-2	.	once
TGTGCCAGCAGCGCCGTCCCCGTACTAGCGGGGGGGAACACAGATACGCAGTATTTT	CASSAVPVLAGGNTDTQYF	TRBV9	TRBJ2-3	TRBD2	many
TGTGCCAGCAGCTTAGACTCTAATGGGCCGGAGGGCACTGAAGCTTTCTTT	CASSLDSNGPEGTEAFF	TRBV7-3	TRBJ1-1	.	many
TGTGCCAGCAGCTTAAGCGGGGGGGGTTCCTACAATGAGCAGTTCTTC	CASSLSGGGSYNEQFF	TRBV7-2	TRBJ2-1	TRBD2	many
TGCGCCAGCAGTGACCCCACAGGGGGCGCTCGGAATGAGCAGTTCTTC	CASSDPTGGARNEQFF	TRBV10-1	TRBJ2-1	TRBD1	many
TGTGCCAGCAGCTTGGCTCGGGATTCACGAGGAGGGGAGCTGTTTTTT	CASSLARDSRGGELFF	TRBV5-4	TRBJ2-2	.	.
TGTGCCAGCCTCGACACAAACACCGGGGAGCTGTTTTTT	CASLDTNTGELFF	TRBV6-8	TRBJ2-2	.	.
TGTGCCAGCAGCCAGAAGACAGGCAGAGGAAACTATGGCTACACCTTC	CASSQKTGRGNYGYTF	TRBV14	TRBJ1-2	.	many
TGTGCCAGCAGTTTACGGGGAGTCATGAACACTGAAGCTTTCTTT	CASSLRGVMNTEAFF	TRBV28	TRBJ1-1	.	many
TGTGCATCCAGGGGGACCTCGAACACCGGGGAGCTGTTTTTT	CASRGTSNTGELFF	TRBV7-7	TRBJ2-2	TRBD1	many
TGCGCCAGCAGCTTGTCGTCAGGGTGGGAGACCCAGTACTTC	CASSLSSGWETQYF	TRBV5-1	TRBJ2-5	.	many
TGTGCCAGCAGTGCACCAGCAGATACGCAGTATTTT	CASSAPADTQYF	TRBV25-1	TRBJ2-3	.	many
TGTGCCAGCAGCTTCACTAGCGGGAGTGGCACCGGGGAGCTGTTTTTT	CASSFTSGSGTGELFF	TRBV11-2	TRBJ2-2	TRBD2	many
TGTGCCAGCAGTTCAGTAGCGGGAATTTACAATGAGCAGTTCTTC	CASSSVAGIYNEQFF	TRBV6-5	TRBJ2-1	TRBD2	many
TGTGCCAGCAGTTACACGGGGCTGGCCACAGCGAAATCCTACGAGCAGTACTTC	CASSYTGLATAKSYEQYF	TRBV6-6	TRBJ2-7	.	few
TGTGCCAGCGAACTTTTCTCTGGGGCCAACGTCCTGACTTTC	CASELFSGANVLTF	TRBV28	TRBJ2-6	.	many
TGTGCCAGCAGCCAAACCCCCCTAGCGGGAGCTACAGATACGCAGTATTTT	CASSQTPLAGATDTQYF	TRBV4-2	TRBJ2-3	TRBD2	few
TGCGCCAGCGGCTCTAGCGGGAACTCCTACAATGAGCAGTTCTTC	CASGSSGNSYNEQFF	TRBV5-1	TRBJ2-1	TRBD2	.
TGTGCCAGCAGCTTAGAGAGGACAGTTCGGGAGACCCAGTACTTC	CASSLERTVRETQYF	TRBV11-2	TRBJ2-5	.	many
TGTGCCTGGAGTGTAAGGGTCGGCACCGGTTACTCTGGGGCCAACGTCCTGACTTTC	CAWSVRVGTGYSGANVLTF	TRBV30	TRBJ2-6	.	.
TGTGCCAGCAGTAGACCCTGGGACAGCTTTCGGAACTATGGCTACACCTTC	CASSRPWDSFRNYGYTF	TRBV6-2/TRBV6-3	TRBJ1-2	TRBD1	many
TGTGCCAGCAGCTTAGGGGGAAGACAGACCGGGGAGCTGTTTTTT	CASSLGGRQTGELFF	TRBV11-3	TRBJ2-2	.	many
TGTGCCAGTAGGGAGGGGGTTGGTCAGCCCCAGCATTTT	CASREGVGQPQHF	TRBV6-2/TRBV6-3	TRBJ1-5	.	few
TGTGCCAGCAGTCCTTTGGCCGGGACAGATAATTCACCCCTCCACTTT	CASSPLAGTDNSPLHF	TRBV12-3/TRBV12-4	TRBJ1-6	TRBD1	many
TGTGCCAGCAGCTTAGGCGTCCAACAGAATGGAGCTTTCTTT	CASSLGVQQNGAFF	TRBV7-9	TRBJ1-1	.	.
TGTGCCAGCAGTTTAGTTGCAGGGGCCTACGAGCAGTACTTC	CASSLVAGAYEQYF	TRBV12-3/TRBV12-4	TRBJ2-7	.	.
TGTGCCAGCAGCCGGACAAGGGAAGCCTACGAGCAGTACTTC	CASSRTREAYEQYF	TRBV4-2	TRBJ2-7	.	.
TGTGCCAGCAGCGTAGGATTTCAGGGGGCGAGCTACGAGCAGTACTTC	CASSVGFQGASYEQYF	TRBV9	TRBJ2-7	TRBD1	many
TGTGCCACATTGCTTGGGCAAGAGACCCAGTACTTC	CATLLGQETQYF	TRBV11-2	TRBJ2-5	.	many
TGTGCCACCAGCAGAGCTGGGGGGGGCAATGAGCAGTTCTTC	CATSRAGGGNEQFF	TRBV15	TRBJ2-1	TRBD2	many